This is a list of T cell receptor beta chains from one sample in a study of identifying expanded T cells in peripheral blood. Measured with immunoSEQ multiplex PCR; TCRdb has only the in-frame clones, and not every one. The data contain 50,000 to 65,000 clones, over 75% of them singletons. Sequencing was performed on blood. These receptors were obtained from a person aged 18-69 years in good health. Both conserved end residues are part of each CDR3. Fields, in order: J gene, CDR3 length, V gene, clone size, D gene, CDR3 protein, CDR3 DNA. A D gene is named only where the DNA matches it firmly. Not all rows give a size; the values are once, few, many and, for expanded clones, a class.

J gene: TRBJ2-1
CDR3 length: 14
V gene: TRBV15
clone size: -
D gene: -
CDR3 protein: CATRGGGSYNEQFF
CDR3 DNA: TGTGCCACCAGGGGTGGCGGATCCTACAATGAGCAGTTCTTC

J gene: TRBJ2-7
CDR3 length: 16
V gene: TRBV2
clone size: -
D gene: TRBD2
CDR3 protein: CASSAQLAGVLNEQYF
CDR3 DNA: TGTGCCAGCAGTGCACAACTAGCGGGAGTTTTGAACGAGCAGTACTTC

J gene: TRBJ2-6
CDR3 length: 15
V gene: TRBV6-1
clone size: -
D gene: -
CDR3 protein: CASTGLGTGANVLTF
CDR3 DNA: TGTGCCAGCACAGGGCTGGGGACTGGGGCCAACGTCCTGACTTTC

J gene: TRBJ1-2
CDR3 length: 9
V gene: TRBV9
clone size: once
D gene: -
CDR3 protein: CASGSITTF
CDR3 DNA: TGTGCCAGCGGTTCTATCACCACCTTC

J gene: TRBJ2-3
CDR3 length: 16
V gene: TRBV7-9
clone size: -
D gene: TRBD2
CDR3 protein: CASSAGLAGVTDTQYF
CDR3 DNA: TGTGCCAGCAGCGCAGGACTAGCGGGGGTCACAGATACGCAGTATTTT

J gene: TRBJ2-4
CDR3 length: 15
V gene: TRBV9
clone size: -
D gene: -
CDR3 protein: CASSVDGSAKNIQYF
CDR3 DNA: TGTGCCAGCAGCGTAGACGGGTCAGCCAAAAACATTCAGTACTTC

J gene: TRBJ2-4
CDR3 length: 14
V gene: TRBV19
clone size: -
D gene: -
CDR3 protein: CASSLGLAKNIQYF
CDR3 DNA: TGTGCCAGTAGTCTCGGACTAGCCAAAAACATTCAGTACTTC

J gene: TRBJ2-7
CDR3 length: 15
V gene: TRBV14
clone size: once
D gene: -
CDR3 protein: CASSQGRDHSYEQYF
CDR3 DNA: TGTGCCAGCAGCCAAGGGCGGGATCACTCCTACGAGCAGTACTTC

J gene: TRBJ2-1
CDR3 length: 15
V gene: TRBV6-5
clone size: -
D gene: TRBD2
CDR3 protein: CASKITSGDYNEQFF
CDR3 DNA: TGTGCCAGCAAAATAACTAGCGGAGACTACAATGAGCAGTTCTTC

J gene: TRBJ1-5
CDR3 length: 13
V gene: TRBV10-2
clone size: once
D gene: -
CDR3 protein: CASSSNSNQPQHF
CDR3 DNA: TGCGCCAGCAGTTCTAATAGCAATCAGCCCCAGCATTTT

J gene: TRBJ1-1
CDR3 length: 14
V gene: TRBV7-9
clone size: -
D gene: -
CDR3 protein: CASSPGQALTEAFF
CDR3 DNA: TGTGCCAGCAGCCCTGGGCAGGCCCTCACTGAAGCTTTCTTT

J gene: TRBJ1-2
CDR3 length: 13
V gene: TRBV30
clone size: -
D gene: -
CDR3 protein: CARDDGGRGGYTF
CDR3 DNA: TGTGCCCGGGATGACGGTGGACGCGGTGGCTACACCTTC

J gene: TRBJ2-7
CDR3 length: 15
V gene: TRBV23-1
clone size: few
D gene: TRBD2
CDR3 protein: CASSPGLAGVDEQYF
CDR3 DNA: TGCGCCAGCAGTCCGGGACTAGCGGGAGTTGACGAGCAGTACTTC

J gene: TRBJ2-1
CDR3 length: 15
V gene: TRBV6-5
clone size: -
D gene: TRBD2
CDR3 protein: CASSYSWGLGGEQFF
CDR3 DNA: TGTGCCAGCAGTTACTCGTGGGGACTAGGCGGTGAGCAGTTCTTC